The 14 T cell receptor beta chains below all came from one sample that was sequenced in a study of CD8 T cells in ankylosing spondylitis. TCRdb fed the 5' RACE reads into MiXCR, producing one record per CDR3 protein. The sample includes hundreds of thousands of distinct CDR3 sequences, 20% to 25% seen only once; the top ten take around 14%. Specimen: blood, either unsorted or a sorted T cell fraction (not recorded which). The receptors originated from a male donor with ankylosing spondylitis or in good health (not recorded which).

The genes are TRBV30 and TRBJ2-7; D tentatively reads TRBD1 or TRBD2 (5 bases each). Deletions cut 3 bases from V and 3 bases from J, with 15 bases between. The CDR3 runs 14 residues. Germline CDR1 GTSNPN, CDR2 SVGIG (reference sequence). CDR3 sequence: CAWSPAGRDYEQYF. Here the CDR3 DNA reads TGTGCCTGGAGCCCCGCGGGCAGGGACTACGAGCAGTACTTC.

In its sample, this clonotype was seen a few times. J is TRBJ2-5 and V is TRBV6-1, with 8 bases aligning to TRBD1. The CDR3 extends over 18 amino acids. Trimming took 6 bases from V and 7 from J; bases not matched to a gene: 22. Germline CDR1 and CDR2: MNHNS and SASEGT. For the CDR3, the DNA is TGTGCCAGCAGACAGGACAGGGTACTTGTCGGACCAAGCGGGACCCAGTACTTC. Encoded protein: CASRQDRVLVGPSGTQYF.

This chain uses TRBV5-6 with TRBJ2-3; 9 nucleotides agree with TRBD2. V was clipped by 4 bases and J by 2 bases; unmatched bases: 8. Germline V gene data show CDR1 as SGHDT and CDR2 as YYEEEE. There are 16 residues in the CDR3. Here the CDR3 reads CASSLPASGATDTQYF. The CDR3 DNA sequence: TGTGCCAGCAGCCTTCCGGCTAGCGGGGCCACAGATACGCAGTATTTT. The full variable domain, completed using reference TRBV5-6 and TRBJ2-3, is DAGVTQSPTHLIKTRGQQVTLRCSPKSGHDTVSWYQQALGQGPQFIFQYYEEEERQRGNFPDRFSGHQFPNYSSELNVNALLLGDSALYLCASSLPASGATDTQYFGPGTRLTVL.

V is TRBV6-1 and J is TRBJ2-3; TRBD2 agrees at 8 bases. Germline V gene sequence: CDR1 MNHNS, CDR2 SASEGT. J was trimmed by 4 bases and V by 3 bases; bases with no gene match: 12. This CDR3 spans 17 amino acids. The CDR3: CASSDPPGGGRADTQYF. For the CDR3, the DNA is TGTGCCAGCAGTGACCCCCCCGGGGGGGGGCGCGCAGATACGCAGTATTTT.

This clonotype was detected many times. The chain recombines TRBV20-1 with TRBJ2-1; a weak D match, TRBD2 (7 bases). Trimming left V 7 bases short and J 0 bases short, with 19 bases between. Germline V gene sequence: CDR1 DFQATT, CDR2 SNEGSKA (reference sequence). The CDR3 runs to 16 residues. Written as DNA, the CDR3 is TGCAGTGTTAGGGGGGGAGGCTCTAACTCCTACAATGAGCAGTTCTTC. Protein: CSVRGGGSNSYNEQFF.

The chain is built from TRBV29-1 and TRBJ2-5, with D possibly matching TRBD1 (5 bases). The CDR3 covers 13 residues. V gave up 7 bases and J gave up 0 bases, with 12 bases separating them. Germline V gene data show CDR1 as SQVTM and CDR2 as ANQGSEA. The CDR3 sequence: CSGETGYQETQYF. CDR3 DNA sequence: TGCAGCGGCGAAACAGGTTACCAAGAGACCCAGTACTTC.

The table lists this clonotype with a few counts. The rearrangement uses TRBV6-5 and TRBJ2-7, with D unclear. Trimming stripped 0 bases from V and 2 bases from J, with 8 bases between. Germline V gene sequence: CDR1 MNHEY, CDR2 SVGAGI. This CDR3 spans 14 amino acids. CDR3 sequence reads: CASSYSHEAYEQYF. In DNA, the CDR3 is TGTGCCAGCAGTTACTCCCACGAAGCCTACGAGCAGTACTTC.

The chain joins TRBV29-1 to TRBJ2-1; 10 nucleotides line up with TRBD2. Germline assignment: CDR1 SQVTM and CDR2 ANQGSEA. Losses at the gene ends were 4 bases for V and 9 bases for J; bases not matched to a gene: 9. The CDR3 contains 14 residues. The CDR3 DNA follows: TGCAGCGTTGCTAGCGGGGGCCCGGGTAGTGAGCAGTTCTTC. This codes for CSVASGGPGSEQFF.

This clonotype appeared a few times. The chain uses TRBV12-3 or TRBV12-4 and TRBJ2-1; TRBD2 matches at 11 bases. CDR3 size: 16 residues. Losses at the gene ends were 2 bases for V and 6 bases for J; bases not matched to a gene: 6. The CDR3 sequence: CASSLNSGGGSNEQFF. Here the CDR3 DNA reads TGTGCCAGCAGTTTAAATAGCGGGGGGGGAAGCAATGAGCAGTTCTTC.

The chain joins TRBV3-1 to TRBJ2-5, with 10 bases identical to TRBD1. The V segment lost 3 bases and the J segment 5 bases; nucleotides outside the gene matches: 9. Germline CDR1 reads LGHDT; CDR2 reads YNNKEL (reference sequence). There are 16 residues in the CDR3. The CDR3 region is CASSQHTTGGLETQYF. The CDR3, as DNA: TGTGCCAGCAGCCAGCACACGACAGGGGGCCTCGAGACCCAGTACTTC.

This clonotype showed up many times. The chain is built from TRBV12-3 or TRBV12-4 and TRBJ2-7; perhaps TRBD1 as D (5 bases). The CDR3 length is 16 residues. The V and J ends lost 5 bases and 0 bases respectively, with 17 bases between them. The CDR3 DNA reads TGTGCCAGCAGTGCTAAGACAGAAAAGACCTCCTACGAGCAGTACTTC. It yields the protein CASSAKTEKTSYEQYF.

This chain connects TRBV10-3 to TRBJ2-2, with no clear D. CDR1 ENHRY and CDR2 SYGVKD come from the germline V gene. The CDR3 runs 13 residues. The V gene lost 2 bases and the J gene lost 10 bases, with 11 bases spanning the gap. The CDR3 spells CAISEPVSVELFF. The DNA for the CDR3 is TGTGCCATCAGTGAGCCGGTTTCCGTGGAGCTGTTTTTT.

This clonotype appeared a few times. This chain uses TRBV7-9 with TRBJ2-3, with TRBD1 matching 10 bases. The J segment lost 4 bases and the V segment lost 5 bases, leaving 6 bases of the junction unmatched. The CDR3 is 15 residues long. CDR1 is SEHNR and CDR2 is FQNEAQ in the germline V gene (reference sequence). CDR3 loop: CASSPHDRGPDTQYF. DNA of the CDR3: TGTGCCAGCAGCCCACACGACAGGGGGCCAGATACGCAGTATTTT.

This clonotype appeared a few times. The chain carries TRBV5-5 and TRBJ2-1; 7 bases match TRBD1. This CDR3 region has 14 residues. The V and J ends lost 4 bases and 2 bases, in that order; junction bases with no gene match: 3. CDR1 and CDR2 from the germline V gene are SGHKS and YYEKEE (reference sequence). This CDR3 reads CASSVGTAYNEQFF. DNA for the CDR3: TGTGCCAGCAGCGTAGGGACAGCCTACAATGAGCAGTTCTTC.